The T cell receptor (beta chain) described here comes from a study of T cells after yellow fever vaccination. For the study at large: Preparation used SMART-Seq v4 Ultra Low Input for the low-cell-number fractions.

Turning to this clonotype: As yet, its antigen is unknown. Being one base from a much bigger clone, this may be a read error.

Study results and limitations: Relatively few clonotypes were ones that appeared in both CD4 and CD8 compartments. Most primary-vaccination clones reappeared after the booster (approximately 96% CD4, roughly 90% CD8).

Conversion of TCR transcripts into cDNA relied on 5'RACE template switching, which added a universal primer site and UMIs. TCRdb fed the 5' RACE reads into MiXCR, producing one record per CDR3 protein. Here the sample spans hundreds of thousands of distinct CDR3 sequences, more than 8.5% being singletons. Germline CDR1 reads SGHNT; CDR2 reads YYREEE (reference sequence). Trimming removed 4 bases from V and 3 bases from J, with 16 bases in between. This CDR3 spans 16 amino acids. This sequence was found in a man younger than 35 who received the YFV17D yellow fever vaccine. The source was PBMCs, collected on the day of the first yellow fever vaccination. The chain combines TRBV5-4 with TRBJ1-4, with D perhaps matching TRBD1 (5 bases). CDR3 nucleotide sequence: TGTGCCAGCAGCCCGACTTCTCGGGGCCCTAATGAAAAACTGTTTTTT. Translation gives CASSPTSRGPNEKLFF.